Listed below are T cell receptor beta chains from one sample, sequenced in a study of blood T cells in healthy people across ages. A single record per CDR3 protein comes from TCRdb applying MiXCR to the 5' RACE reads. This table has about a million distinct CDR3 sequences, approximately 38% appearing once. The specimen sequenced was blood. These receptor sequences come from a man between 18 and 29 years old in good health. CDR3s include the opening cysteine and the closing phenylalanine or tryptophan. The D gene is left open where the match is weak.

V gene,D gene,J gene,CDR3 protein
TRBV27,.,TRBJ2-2,CACQSILNTGELFF
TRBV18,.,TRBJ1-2,CASSPDRETSYGYTF
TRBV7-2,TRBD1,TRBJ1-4,CASSWTGFATNEKLFF
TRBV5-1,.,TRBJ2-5,CASSLYASDSYNEQYF
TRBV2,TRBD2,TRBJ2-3,CASSGVGLAGTSTDTQYF
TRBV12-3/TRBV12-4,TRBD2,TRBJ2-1,CASSLGLAVYNEQFF
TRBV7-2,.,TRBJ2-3,CASSLIPTPTDTQYF
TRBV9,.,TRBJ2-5,CASSATWGVSGLETQYF
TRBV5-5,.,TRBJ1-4,CASSNGQSEKLFF
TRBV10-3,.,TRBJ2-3,CAISESGLEYF
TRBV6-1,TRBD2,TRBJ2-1,CASTNRASGVPYNEQFF
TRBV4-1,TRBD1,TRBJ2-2,CASSQGQFLQGMTGELFF
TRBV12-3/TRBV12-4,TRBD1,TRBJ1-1,CASSPGQGGSAFF
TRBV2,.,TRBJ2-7,CASTSYEYLTYEQYF
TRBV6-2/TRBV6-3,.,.,CASSYSENIQYF
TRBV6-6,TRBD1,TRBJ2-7,CASSYLGQGGYEQYF
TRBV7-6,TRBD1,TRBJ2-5,CASSLGAGTGGATNEQYF
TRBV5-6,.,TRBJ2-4,CASSFGGGLAKNIQYF
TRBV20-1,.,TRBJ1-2,CSAREATGLDGYTF
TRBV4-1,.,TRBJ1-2,CASSQGQCNYGYTF
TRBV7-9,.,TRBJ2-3,CASSLDRGYTDTQYF
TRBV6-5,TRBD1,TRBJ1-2,CASSYGRGGDSYGYTF
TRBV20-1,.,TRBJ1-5,CSARSVIGGVGQPQHF
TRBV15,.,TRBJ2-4,CATSRQAIAKNIQYF
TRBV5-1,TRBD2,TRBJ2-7,CASSLGTSGGLSYEQYF
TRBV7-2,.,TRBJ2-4,CASRPEAKNIQYF
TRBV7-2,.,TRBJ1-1,CASSLLSTTEAFF
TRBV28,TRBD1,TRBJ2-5,CASSLITGTGSFNEQYF
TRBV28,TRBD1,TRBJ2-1,CASSGDTGGTYNEQFF
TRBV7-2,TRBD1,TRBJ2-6,CASSPGQGARGANVLTF
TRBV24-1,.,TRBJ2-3,CATSDPRRGTDTQYF
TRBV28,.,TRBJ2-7,CASSFGESQGYEQYF
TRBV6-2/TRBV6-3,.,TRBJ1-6,CASRLGTANSPLHF
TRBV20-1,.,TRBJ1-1,CSSLGPKNTEAFF
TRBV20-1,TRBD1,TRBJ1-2,CSAGGTGGRRDGYTF
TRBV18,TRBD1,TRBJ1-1,CASSSRTGAYTEAFF
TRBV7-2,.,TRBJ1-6,CASSLIGESNSPLHF
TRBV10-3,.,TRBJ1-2,CAIGESEGYGYTF
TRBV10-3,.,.,CAISESVHLGETQYF
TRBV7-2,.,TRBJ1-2,CASSPSQVQTIYGYTF
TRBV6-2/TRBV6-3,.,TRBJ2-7,CASRSTGIPYEQYF
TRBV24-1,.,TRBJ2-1,CATSDPSEEQFF
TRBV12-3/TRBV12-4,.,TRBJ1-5,CASTQESNQPQHF
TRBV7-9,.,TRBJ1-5,CASSLQGHQPQHF
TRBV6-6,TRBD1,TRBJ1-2,CASSYPQGQGASYGYTF
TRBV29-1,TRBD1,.,CSVERGQGVDEQYF
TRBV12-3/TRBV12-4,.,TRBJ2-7,CASSLVRDEQYF
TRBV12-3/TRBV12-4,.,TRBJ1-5,CASSLSGVRNQPQHF
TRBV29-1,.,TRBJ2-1,CSVDGRKSSYNEQFF
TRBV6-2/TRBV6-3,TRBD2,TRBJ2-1,CASSHHEAGGYNEQFF
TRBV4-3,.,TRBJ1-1,CASSQDGQLNTEAFF
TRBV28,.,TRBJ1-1,CASSLGFATEAFF
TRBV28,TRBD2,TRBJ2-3,CASSPTAGGVGDTQYF
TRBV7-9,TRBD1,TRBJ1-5,CASSFAGTGYNQPQHF
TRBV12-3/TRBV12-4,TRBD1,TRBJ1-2,CASSVQGPTPNYGYTF
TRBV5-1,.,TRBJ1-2,CASSLAVGSDYGYTF